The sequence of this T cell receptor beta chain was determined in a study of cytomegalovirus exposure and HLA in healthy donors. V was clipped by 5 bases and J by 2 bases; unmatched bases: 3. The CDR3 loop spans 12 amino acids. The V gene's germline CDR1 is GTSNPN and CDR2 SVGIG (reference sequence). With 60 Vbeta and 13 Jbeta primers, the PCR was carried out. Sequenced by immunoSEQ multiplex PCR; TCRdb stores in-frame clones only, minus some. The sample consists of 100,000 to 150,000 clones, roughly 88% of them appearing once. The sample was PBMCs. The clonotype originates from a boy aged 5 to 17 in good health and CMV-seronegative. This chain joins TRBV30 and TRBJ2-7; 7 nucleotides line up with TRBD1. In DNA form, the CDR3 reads TGTGCCTGGGGTGGGACAGCCTACGAGCAGTACTTC. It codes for CAWGGTAYEQYF.